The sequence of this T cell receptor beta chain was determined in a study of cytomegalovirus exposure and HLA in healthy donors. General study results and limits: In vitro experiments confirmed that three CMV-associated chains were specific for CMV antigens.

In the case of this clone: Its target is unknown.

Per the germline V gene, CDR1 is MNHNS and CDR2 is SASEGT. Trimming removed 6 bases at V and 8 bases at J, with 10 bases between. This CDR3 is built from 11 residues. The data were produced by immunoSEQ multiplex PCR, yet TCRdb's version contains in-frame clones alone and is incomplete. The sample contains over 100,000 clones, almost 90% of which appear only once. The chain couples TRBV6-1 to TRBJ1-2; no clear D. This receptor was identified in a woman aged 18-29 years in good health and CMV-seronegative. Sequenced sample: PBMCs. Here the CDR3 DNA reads TGTGCCAGCAGATCGCCGGGAGGCTACACCTTC. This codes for CASRSPGGYTF.